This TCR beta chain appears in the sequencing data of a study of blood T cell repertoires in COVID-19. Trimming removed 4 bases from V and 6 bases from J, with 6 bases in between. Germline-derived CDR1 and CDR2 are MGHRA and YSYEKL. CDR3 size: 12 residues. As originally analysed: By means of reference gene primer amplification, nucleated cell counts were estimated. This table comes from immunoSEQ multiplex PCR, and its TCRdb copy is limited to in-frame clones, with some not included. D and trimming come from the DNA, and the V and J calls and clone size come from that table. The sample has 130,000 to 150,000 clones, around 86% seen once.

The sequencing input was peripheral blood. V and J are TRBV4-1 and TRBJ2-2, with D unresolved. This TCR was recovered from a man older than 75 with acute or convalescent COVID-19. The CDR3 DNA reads TGCGCCAGCAGCCGGAGAGCCGGGGAGCTGTTTTTT. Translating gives CASSRRAGELFF.